This T cell receptor beta chain came from a study of cytomegalovirus exposure and HLA in healthy donors. PCR used 60 Vbeta primers and 13 Jbeta primers. The method was immunoSEQ multiplex PCR; TCRdb's version includes in-frame clones alone and lacks a portion of them. The profile covers tens of thousands of clones, with under 80% appearing a single time and around 6.3% taken by the ten largest. The CDR3 totals 14 residues. Per germline, CDR1 SGHRS and CDR2 YFSETQ. The junction had 3 bases not matched to a gene; V was cut back by 4 bases and J by 3 bases. This receptor was identified in a woman aged 25-40 years in good health and CMV-seronegative. The rearrangement uses TRBV5-1 and TRBJ2-7, with TRBD1 identical over 11 bases. The material sequenced was PBMCs. CDR3 coding DNA: TGCGCCAGCAGCCCGGGACAGGGGGACTACGAGCAGTACTTC. Its translation: CASSPGQGDYEQYF.